This T cell receptor (beta chain) came from a study of CD8 T cells in Susac syndrome. TEMRA cells underwent FACS enrichment and CD8+ and CD4+ T cells underwent negative isolation. Random hexamers were used to reverse transcribe an amount of about 0.5 to 1 ug RNA. Amplification of the TCR beta CDR3 was carried out by immunoSEQ multiplex PCR, which spanned a total of 54 Vbeta and 13 Jbeta segments. TCRdb re-analysed the immunoSEQ multiplex PCR reads in MiXCR, keeping a single row per CDR3 protein. The table has fewer than 350,000 distinct CDR3 sequences, about nine tenths seen once. Germline V lookup: CDR1 SEHNR, CDR2 FQNEAQ (reference sequence). Trimming took off 7 bases at V and 8 bases at J, with 12 bases between the two ends. CDR3 length equals 12 residues.

The chain employs TRBV7-9 and TRBJ2-1; no firm D call. What was sequenced was CD8+ T cells from PBMCs. The sequence came from a human donor with multiple sclerosis. CDR3 nucleotides: TGTGCCAGCACCTTCCCCGAGGATGAGCAGTTCTTC. As protein: CASTFPEDEQFF.